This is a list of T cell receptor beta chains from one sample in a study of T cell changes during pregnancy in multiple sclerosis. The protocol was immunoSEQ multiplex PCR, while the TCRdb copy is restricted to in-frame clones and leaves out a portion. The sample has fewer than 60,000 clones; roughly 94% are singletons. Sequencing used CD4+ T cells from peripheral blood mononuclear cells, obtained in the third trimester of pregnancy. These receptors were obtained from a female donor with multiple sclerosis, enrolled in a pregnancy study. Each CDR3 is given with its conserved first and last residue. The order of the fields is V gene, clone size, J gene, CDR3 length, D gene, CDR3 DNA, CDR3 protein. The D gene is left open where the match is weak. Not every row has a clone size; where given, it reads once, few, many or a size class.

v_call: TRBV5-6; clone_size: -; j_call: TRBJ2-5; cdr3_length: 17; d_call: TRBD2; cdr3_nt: TGTGCCAGCAGCTTGGCAGCCGGGACTAGCGATGGGGAGACCCAGTACTTC; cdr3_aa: CASSLAAGTSDGETQYF
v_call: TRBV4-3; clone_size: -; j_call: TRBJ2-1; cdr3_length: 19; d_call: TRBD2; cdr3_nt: TGCGCCAGCAGCCAAGTATTTAGTCGGGGGGGAAGCTCCTACAATGAGCAGTTCTTC; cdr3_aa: CASSQVFSRGGSSYNEQFF
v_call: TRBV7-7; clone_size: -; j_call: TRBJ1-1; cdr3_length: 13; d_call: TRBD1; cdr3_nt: TGTGCCAGCAGTTTGGACAGGGGATCTGAAGCTTTCTTT; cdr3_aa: CASSLDRGSEAFF
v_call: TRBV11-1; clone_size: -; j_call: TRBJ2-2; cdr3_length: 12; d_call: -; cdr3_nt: TGTGCCAGCAGCCCATACACCGGGGAGCTGTTTTTT; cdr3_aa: CASSPYTGELFF
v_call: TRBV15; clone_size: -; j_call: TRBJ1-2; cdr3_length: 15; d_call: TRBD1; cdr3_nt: TGTGCCACCAGCAGGACAGGGATCCCTAACTATGGCTACACCTTC; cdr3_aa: CATSRTGIPNYGYTF
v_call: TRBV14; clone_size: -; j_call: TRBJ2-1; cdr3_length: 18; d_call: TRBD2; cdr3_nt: TGTGCCAGCAGCCAGCTACTAGCGGGGCGACCTATTATGGATGAGCAGTTCTTC; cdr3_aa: CASSQLLAGRPIMDEQFF
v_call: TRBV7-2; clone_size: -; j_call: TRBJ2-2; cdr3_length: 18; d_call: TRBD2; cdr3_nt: TGTGCCAGCAGCCAGGCCCCAGGACTAGCGACGAACACCGGGGAGCTGTTTTTT; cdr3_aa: CASSQAPGLATNTGELFF
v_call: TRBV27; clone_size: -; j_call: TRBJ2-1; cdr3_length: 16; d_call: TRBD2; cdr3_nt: TGTGCCAGCAGGTTAAAACTAGCGGGAGCGGTCAATGAGCAGTTCTTC; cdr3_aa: CASRLKLAGAVNEQFF
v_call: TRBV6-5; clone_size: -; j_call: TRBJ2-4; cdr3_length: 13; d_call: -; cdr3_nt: TGTGCCAGCAGCCGCTCCCCCGACGGGATTCAGTACTTC; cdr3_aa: CASSRSPDGIQYF
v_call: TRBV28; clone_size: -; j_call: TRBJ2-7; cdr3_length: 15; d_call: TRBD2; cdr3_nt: TGTGCCAGCAGTTTGGGACTAGCGGGAACCTACGAGCAGTACTTC; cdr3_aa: CASSLGLAGTYEQYF
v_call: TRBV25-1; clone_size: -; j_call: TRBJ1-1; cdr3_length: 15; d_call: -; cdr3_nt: TGTGCCAGCAGTGAATCAGCAGGGAAAGTGGCTGAAGCTTTCTTT; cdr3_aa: CASSESAGKVAEAFF
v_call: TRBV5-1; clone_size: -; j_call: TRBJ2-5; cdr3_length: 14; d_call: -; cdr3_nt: TGCGCCAGCAGCTTGGGGTTACTTGGAGAGACCCAGTACTTC; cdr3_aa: CASSLGLLGETQYF
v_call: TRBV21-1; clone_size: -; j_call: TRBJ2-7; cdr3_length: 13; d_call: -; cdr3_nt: TGTGCCAGCGTACCGGAGGTTTCCTACGAGCAGTACTTC; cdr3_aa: CASVPEVSYEQYF
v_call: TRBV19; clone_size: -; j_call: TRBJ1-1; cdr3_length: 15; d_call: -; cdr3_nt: TGTGCCAGTATGGGGGGTTCTGGCGGGAACACTGAAGCTTTCTTT; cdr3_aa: CASMGGSGGNTEAFF
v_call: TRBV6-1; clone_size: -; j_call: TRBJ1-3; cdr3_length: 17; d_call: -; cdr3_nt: TGTGCCAGCAGTGAAAGGGAGGGCCGCCGCTCTGGAAACACCATATATTTT; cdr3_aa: CASSEREGRRSGNTIYF
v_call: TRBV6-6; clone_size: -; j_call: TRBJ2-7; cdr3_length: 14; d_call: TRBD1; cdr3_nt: TGTGCCAGCAGTGGAACGGGACAGCACTACGAGCAGTACTTC; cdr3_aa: CASSGTGQHYEQYF
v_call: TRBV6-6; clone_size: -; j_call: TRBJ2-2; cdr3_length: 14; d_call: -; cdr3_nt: TGTGCCAGCAGGCTTGGAGGGAACGCCGGGGAGCTGTTTTTT; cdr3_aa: CASRLGGNAGELFF
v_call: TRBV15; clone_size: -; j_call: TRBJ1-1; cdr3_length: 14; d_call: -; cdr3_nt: TGTGCCACCAGCAGCTACAGCATGAACACTGAAGCTTTCTTT; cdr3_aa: CATSSYSMNTEAFF
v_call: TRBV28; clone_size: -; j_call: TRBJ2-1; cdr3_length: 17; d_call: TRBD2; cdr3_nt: TGTGCCAGCAGTTTAAACCCCCCGGGACTAGCGGGCAATGAGCAGTTCTTC; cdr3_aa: CASSLNPPGLAGNEQFF
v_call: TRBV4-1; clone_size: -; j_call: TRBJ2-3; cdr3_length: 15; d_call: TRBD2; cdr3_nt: TGCGCCAGCAGCCAGTGGACTAGCGGCACAGATACGCAGTATTTT; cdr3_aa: CASSQWTSGTDTQYF
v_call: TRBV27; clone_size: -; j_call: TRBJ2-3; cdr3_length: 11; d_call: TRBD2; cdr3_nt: TGTGCCAGCAGTTTTAGCGGGGGGCAGTATTTT; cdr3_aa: CASSFSGGQYF
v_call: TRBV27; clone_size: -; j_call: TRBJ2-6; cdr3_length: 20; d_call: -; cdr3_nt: TGTGCCAGCAGTTTATCCCCAATGTACCTCACAGGGTCTGGGGCCAACGTCCTGACTTTC; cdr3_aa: CASSLSPMYLTGSGANVLTF
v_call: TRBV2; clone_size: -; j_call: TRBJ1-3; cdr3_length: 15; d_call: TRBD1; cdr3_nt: TGTGCCAGCAGTGAAGTGGGACAGGGAGCGAACACCATATATTTT; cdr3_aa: CASSEVGQGANTIYF
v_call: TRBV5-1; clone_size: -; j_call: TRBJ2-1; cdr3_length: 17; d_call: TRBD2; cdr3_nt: TGCGCCAGCAGCCGCCTGATTGGGCGGGAGGGCTACAATGAGCAGTTCTTC; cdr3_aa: CASSRLIGREGYNEQFF
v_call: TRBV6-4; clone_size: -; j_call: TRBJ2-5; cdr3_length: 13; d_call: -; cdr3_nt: TGTGCCAGCAGTGCCGTACAGGGAGAGACCCAGTACTTC; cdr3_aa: CASSAVQGETQYF
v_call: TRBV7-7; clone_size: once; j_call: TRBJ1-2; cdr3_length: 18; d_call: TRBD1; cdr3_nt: TGTGCTAGCAGCCCGCTAAACCTGACAGGGGGCGGTGGGGTTGGCTACACCTTC; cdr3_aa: CASSPLNLTGGGGVGYTF
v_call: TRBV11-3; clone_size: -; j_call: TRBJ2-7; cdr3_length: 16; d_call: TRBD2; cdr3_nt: TGTGCCAGCAGCGGACCCGGGGCGGGGGGAACCTACGAGCAGTACTTC; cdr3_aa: CASSGPGAGGTYEQYF
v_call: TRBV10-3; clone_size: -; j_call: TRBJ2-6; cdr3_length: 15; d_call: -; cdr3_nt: TGTGCCATCAGTCTGACGGGCTCTGGGGCCAACGTCCTGACTTTC; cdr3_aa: CAISLTGSGANVLTF
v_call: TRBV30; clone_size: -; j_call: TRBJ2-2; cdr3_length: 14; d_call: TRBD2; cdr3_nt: TGTGCCTGGAGCGCTAGCGGGAGAGGCGGGGAGCTGTTTTTT; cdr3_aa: CAWSASGRGGELFF
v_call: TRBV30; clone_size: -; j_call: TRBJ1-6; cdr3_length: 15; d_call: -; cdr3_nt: TGTGCCTGGAGTGTTGGAGGGTCTGGGAATTCACCCCTCCACTTT; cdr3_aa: CAWSVGGSGNSPLHF
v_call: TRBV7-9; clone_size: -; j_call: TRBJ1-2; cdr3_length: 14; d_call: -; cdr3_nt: TGTGCCAGCAGCTTAGCGGGCGGGGCCGGTGGCTACACCTTC; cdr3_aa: CASSLAGGAGGYTF
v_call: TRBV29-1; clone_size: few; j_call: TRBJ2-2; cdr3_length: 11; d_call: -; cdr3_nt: TGCAGCGCCGGGGGCACCGGGGAGCTGTTTTTT; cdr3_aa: CSAGGTGELFF
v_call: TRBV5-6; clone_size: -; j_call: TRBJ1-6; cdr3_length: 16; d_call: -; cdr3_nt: TGTGCCAGCAGCCTCCTACGATCTACGAATAATTCACCCCTCCACTTT; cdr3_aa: CASSLLRSTNNSPLHF
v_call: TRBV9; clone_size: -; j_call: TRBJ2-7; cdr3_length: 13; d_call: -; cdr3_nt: TGTGCCAGCAGCGTGGGACAATGGCACGAGCAGTACTTC; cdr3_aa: CASSVGQWHEQYF
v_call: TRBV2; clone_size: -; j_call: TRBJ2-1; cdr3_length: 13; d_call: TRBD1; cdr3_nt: TGTGCCAGCAGGAGGGACAGAAACAATGAGCAGTTCTTC; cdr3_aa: CASRRDRNNEQFF
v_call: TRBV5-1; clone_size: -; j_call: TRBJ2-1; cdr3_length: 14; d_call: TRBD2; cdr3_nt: TGCGCCAGCAGCTCGGGGGGGTCACGCAATGAGCAGTTCTTC; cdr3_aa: CASSSGGSRNEQFF
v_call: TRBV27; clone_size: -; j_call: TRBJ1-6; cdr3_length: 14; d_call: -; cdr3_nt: TGTGCCAGCAGCCCGACAGGCTATAATTCACCCCTCCACTTT; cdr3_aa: CASSPTGYNSPLHF
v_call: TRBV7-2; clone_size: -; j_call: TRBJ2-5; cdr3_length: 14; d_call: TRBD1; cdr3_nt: TGTGCCAGCAGCTTAGTGTCAGGGGGCGAGACCCAGTACTTC; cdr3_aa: CASSLVSGGETQYF
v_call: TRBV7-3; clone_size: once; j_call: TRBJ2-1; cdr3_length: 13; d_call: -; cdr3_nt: TGTGCCAGCAGCTCGAGCGTGGTCAATGAGCAGTTCTTC; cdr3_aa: CASSSSVVNEQFF